One sample yielded the 15 T cell receptor beta chains listed below, sequenced in a study of T-cell reconstitution after alpha-beta-depleted transplantation in children. Using unique molecular identifiers, the investigators prepared the TCRbeta library. One entry per CDR3 protein results from TCRdb running MiXCR on the PCR reads. The profile shows some 590,000 distinct CDR3 sequences, about 10% of them singletons. This sample comprised PBMCs from the stem cell graft donor, obtained from the stem cell graft. The origin of the receptors is a human donor who donated a stem cell graft to a child with acute myeloid leukemia.

This clonotype has a handful of counts. Written as DNA, the CDR3 is TGTGCCACCAGCCAGGGGGGGAACACAGATACGCAGTATTTT. This translates into CATSQGGNTDTQYF. The V gene is TRBV15, the J gene TRBJ2-3; D might be TRBD1 or TRBD2, each matching 7 bases. Germline CDR1 and CDR2: LNHNV and YYDKDF (reference sequence). The CDR3 has 14 residues. Trimming shortened V by 5 bases and J by 2 bases, and 11 bases separated the two germline ends.

This clonotype was counted a single time. Being one base from a much bigger clone, this may be a read error. The chain combines TRBV9 with TRBJ1-1; a possible D gene is TRBD1 (6 bases). Germline values: CDR1 SGDLS, CDR2 YYNGEE. CDR3 size: 16 residues. For the CDR3, the DNA is TGTACCAGCAGCCCACAGGGAGCCCTCTCAAACACTGAAGCTTTCTTT. Its translation: CTSSPQGALSNTEAFF.

The V and J genes are TRBV20-1 and TRBJ2-7; 14 bases match TRBD2. With V trimmed by 1 base and J by 6 bases, 5 bases remained unmatched. The germline V gene encodes CDR1 DFQATT and CDR2 SNEGSKA (reference sequence). This CDR3 is 15 amino acids long. The CDR3 region is CSARGLTSGRAEQYF. The CDR3 DNA reads as TGCAGTGCTAGAGGGCTGACTAGCGGGAGGGCCGAGCAGTACTTC.

This clonotype was detected only a few times. This chain uses TRBV4-3 with TRBJ2-1; 8 nucleotides line up with TRBD2. CDR1 LGHNA and CDR2 YSLEER come from the germline V gene. V was pared by 0 bases and J by 5 bases, with 6 bases of the junction left unmatched. The CDR3 runs 16 residues. CDR3 sequence reads: CASSQEGGRKDNEQFF. In nucleotides, the CDR3 is TGCGCCAGCAGCCAAGAGGGCGGGAGGAAGGACAATGAGCAGTTCTTC.

The V gene is TRBV28, the J gene TRBJ2-2; no clear D. Per the germline V gene, CDR1 is MDHEN and CDR2 is SYDVKM. The CDR3 is 15 residues long. The V end was cut by 5 bases, the J end by 2 bases, with 12 bases between. The CDR3 nucleotides read TGTGCCAGCAGTCGCCAGTCCTTTAACACCGGGGAGCTGTTTTTT. Protein sequence: CASSRQSFNTGELFF. Full variable domain (missing parts from reference TRBV28 and TRBJ2-2): DVKVTQSSRYLVKRTGEKVFLECVQDMDHENMFWYRQDPGLGLRLIYFSYDVKMKEKGDIPEGYSVSREKKERFSLILESASTNQTSMYLCASSRQSFNTGELFFGEGSRLTVL.

The sample holds many counts of this clonotype. This chain links TRBV10-3 with TRBJ2-1; D is possibly TRBD2 (5 bases). The CDR3 extends over 13 amino acids. The V and J ends lost 4 bases and 5 bases respectively, with 9 bases between them. Germline CDR1 is ENHRY and CDR2 is SYGVKD. CDR3 nucleotides: TGTGCCATCAGTGCCCCCGGGGACAATGAGCAGTTCTTC. The encoded protein is CAISAPGDNEQFF.

This clonotype appeared a few times. The rearrangement links TRBV5-5 to TRBJ2-5; D is undetermined. Germline V gives CDR1 SGHKS, CDR2 YYEKEE (reference sequence). V lost 0 bases and J lost 4, with 16 bases in between. The CDR3 totals 16 residues. The CDR3 nucleotides read TGTGCCAGCAGCTTGGGGGTGGGTCCTCTGGGAGAGACCCAGTACTTC. Translated, it gives CASSLGVGPLGETQYF.

The rearrangement joins TRBV7-3 to TRBJ2-5; D unclear. The V and J ends lost 4 bases and 10 bases respectively, with 16 bases between them. From germline, CDR1 is SGHTA and CDR2 FQGTGA. CDR3 length: 13 amino acids. CDR3 amino acids: CASSSSREDGQYF. The CDR3 DNA follows: TGTGCCAGCAGCTCCTCCCGCGAAGACGGCCAGTACTTC.

The genes are TRBV5-1 and TRBJ2-1; 7 bases map to TRBD2. The junction had 8 bases not matched to a gene; V was cut back by 0 bases and J by 5 bases. The germline gives CDR1 SGHRS, CDR2 YFSETQ. The CDR3 extends over 16 amino acids. The CDR3 loop is CASSLEMGEGNNEQFF. The DNA for the CDR3 is TGCGCCAGCAGCTTGGAAATGGGGGAGGGCAACAATGAGCAGTTCTTC.

This clonotype turned up a few times. The V gene is TRBV30, the J gene TRBJ1-4; TRBD1 matches 7 bases. Trimming cost V 5 bases and J 6 bases; bases outside gene matches: 6. The germline gives CDR1 GTSNPN, CDR2 SVGIG (reference sequence). The CDR3 contains 13 residues. Here the CDR3 reads CAWRGTAHEKLFF. CDR3 coding DNA: TGTGCCTGGCGCGGGACAGCCCATGAAAAACTGTTTTTT.

V and J are TRBV7-3 and TRBJ2-2; 10 bases agree with TRBD2. This CDR3 has 17 amino acids. Losses at the gene ends were 4 bases for V and 6 bases for J; bases not matched to a gene: 11. Germline V gene sequence: CDR1 SGHTA, CDR2 FQGTGA. The CDR3 reads CASSSPRGLAGAGELFF. Here the CDR3 DNA reads TGTGCCAGCAGCTCCCCCCGCGGGCTAGCGGGAGCCGGGGAGCTGTTTTTT.

There are a few counts of this clonotype. The chain combines TRBV28 with TRBJ2-6; 7 nucleotides agree with TRBD1. V dropped 7 bases and J dropped 4; count of bases not matched to a gene: 7. This CDR3 region has 15 residues. Germline V gives CDR1 MDHEN, CDR2 SYDVKM. CDR3 amino acids: CASTFTGQGANVLTF. In DNA, the CDR3 is TGTGCCAGCACGTTCACGGGACAGGGGGCCAACGTCCTGACTTTC. Together with reference TRBV28 and TRBJ2-6, the CDR3 gives the full variable domain: DVKVTQSSRYLVKRTGEKVFLECVQDMDHENMFWYRQDPGLGLRLIYFSYDVKMKEKGDIPEGYSVSREKKERFSLILESASTNQTSMYLCASTFTGQGANVLTFGAGSRLTVL.

This clonotype turned up a few times. This chain connects TRBV7-2 to TRBJ2-4; 9 bases match TRBD2. Germline CDR1 is SGHTA and CDR2 is FQGNSA. The CDR3 is 14 residues long. The ends lost 3 bases at V and 8 bases at J; junction bases unmatched: 5. CDR3 in amino acids: CASSLGTSRYIQYF. CDR3 in DNA: TGTGCCAGCAGCTTGGGGACTAGCAGGTACATTCAGTACTTC.

The sample holds a few counts of this clonotype. The rearrangement links TRBV19 to TRBJ2-2, with TRBD2 matching 7 bases. Per the germline V gene, CDR1 is LNHDA and CDR2 is SQIVND (reference sequence). Trimming took 7 bases from V and 1 from J; bases not matched to a gene: 9. The CDR3 runs 16 residues. The CDR3 DNA reads as TGTGCCAGTACCACAGAGGCTAGCGGGAACACCGGGGAGCTGTTTTTT. It specifies CASTTEASGNTGELFF.

This clonotype was counted only a few times. The chain uses TRBV7-2 and TRBJ2-7; tentatively, D is TRBD1 (6 bases). The CDR3 covers 12 residues. Deletions cut 5 bases from V and 3 bases from J, with 8 bases between. Germline CDR1 reads SGHTA; CDR2 reads FQGNSA. In DNA form, the CDR3 reads TGTGCCAGCAGCCAACAGGGCTACGAGCAGTACTTC. It encodes CASSQQGYEQYF.